The entry below describes one T cell receptor beta chain. CDR3 length equals 16 residues. In germline, CDR1 is KGHSH, CDR2 LQKENI. Trimming cost V 1 base and J 1 base; bases outside gene matches: 5. The data originate from a study of blood T cell repertoires in COVID-19. For the study at large: PBMCs, B-cell-depleted T cells, or T cells provided the cDNA or gDNA that made up the material.

Authors' data handling: From reference gene primer amplification, estimates of nucleated cell counts were derived. Sequencing was performed with immunoSEQ multiplex PCR; in TCRdb, only in-frame clones are kept and a portion is missing. V, J and clone size are those of that table, while D and trimming were read from the DNA. The sample contains fewer than 150,000 clones, more than 80% of which appear only once. The clonotype comes from a human donor in a cohort sampled during active COVID-19. The chain recombines TRBV18 with TRBJ1-1; 8 nucleotides match TRBD1. The sample was peripheral blood. The CDR3 nucleotides read TGTGCCAGCTCACCACTTCCAGGGGGCGAGAACACTGAAGCTTTCTTT. It is translated as CASSPLPGGENTEAFF. The entire variable domain, with the rest obtained from reference TRBV18 and TRBJ1-1, is as follows: NAGVMQNPRHLVRRRGQEARLRCSPMKGHSHVYWYRQLPEEGLKFMVYLQKENIIDESGMPKERFSAEFPKEGPSILRIQQVVRGDSAAYFCASSPLPGGENTEAFFGQGTRLTVV.